The 18 T cell receptor beta chains given below trace back to one sample, sequenced in a study of shared clonotypes between healthy human individuals. Some clones are missing from TCRdb's copy, which holds only in-frame ones; the method was immunoSEQ multiplex PCR. Here the sample spans approximately 500,000 clones, about three quarters being singletons. The source material was PBMCs. The source of these receptors is a woman in her 40s in good health. Some clones in this sample may be carry-over from other donors' samples.

This clone was recorded only once. J is TRBJ2-2 and V is TRBV15; D possibly uses TRBD1 or TRBD2 (5 bases each). The V end lost 0 bases, the J end lost 10 bases, and 12 bases lay between the germline ends. This CDR3 contains 14 residues. Germline CDR1 reads LNHNV; CDR2 reads YYDKDF (reference sequence). CDR3 region: CATSRDLGGKELFF. The CDR3 DNA is TGTGCCACCAGCAGAGATCTTGGGGGAAAGGAGCTGTTTTTT.

This clone was observed a handful of times. The chain carries TRBV28 and TRBJ1-6, with D unresolved. V dropped 2 bases and J dropped 9 bases, with 11 bases sitting between them. The CDR3 runs to 14 residues. Looked up from germline, CDR1 is MDHEN and CDR2 is SYDVKM. CDR3: CASSLGQDGSPLHF. CDR3 sequence (DNA): TGTGCCAGCAGTTTAGGGCAGGACGGTTCACCCCTCCACTTT.

The V and J genes are TRBV9 and TRBJ2-7; the D gene is possibly TRBD1 (5 bases). Trimming pared 7 bases from V and 2 bases from J, leaving 22 bases between. The CDR3 contains 16 residues. Per germline, CDR1 SGDLS and CDR2 YYNGEE. The CDR3 DNA follows: TGTGCCAGCTGCAGGATCCGGACACACGAACCCTACGAGCAGTACTTC. Protein product: CASCRIRTHEPYEQYF.

The chain recombines TRBV11-2 with TRBJ1-2, with TRBD1 matching 7 bases. V was clipped by 6 bases and J by 6 bases; unmatched bases: 10. The CDR3 is 14 residues long. Germline CDR1 SGHAT, CDR2 FQNNGV. CDR3 sequence: CASRRSGQDHGYTF. Written as DNA, the CDR3 is TGTGCCAGCAGAAGGTCCGGACAGGACCATGGCTACACCTTC.

J is TRBJ2-7 and V is TRBV5-4; TRBD2 matches at 8 bases. Per the germline V gene, CDR1 is SGHNT and CDR2 is YYREEE (reference sequence). The V gene end was trimmed by 8 bases and the J gene end by 1 base; junction bases not matched to a gene: 11. There are 15 residues in the CDR3. CDR3 DNA: TGTGCCAGTAAAGCGGCCGGGGGGGATTCCTACGAGCAGTACTTC. Its protein is CASKAAGGDSYEQYF.

The chain is built from TRBV15 and TRBJ1-4; 7 bases map to TRBD1. The CDR3 is made up of 16 amino acids. Trimming at V came to 3 bases and at J to 8 bases, leaving 12 bases not matched to a gene. The germline CDR1 and CDR2 sequences are LNHNV and YYDKDF (reference sequence). The CDR3 coding sequence is TGTGCCACCAGCAGGTACCATGGACAGGCCGGGGAAAAACTGTTTTTT. Its translation: CATSRYHGQAGEKLFF. The full variable domain, in which reference TRBV15 and TRBJ1-4 provide the parts outside the CDR3, is DAMVIQNPRYQVTQFGKPVTLSCSQTLNHNVMYWYQQKSSQAPKLLFHYYDKDFNNEADTPDNFQSRRPNTSFCFLDIRSPGLGDTAMYLCATSRYHGQAGEKLFFGSGTQLSVL.

The chain joins TRBV6-6 to TRBJ2-5, with D unresolved. The V and J ends lost 6 bases and 5 bases respectively, with 10 bases between them. This CDR3 has 12 residues. Germline V lookup: CDR1 MNHNY, CDR2 SVGAGI (reference sequence). The CDR3 DNA reads TGTGCCAGCAGCCCCGTGGAGGAGACCCAGTACTTC. It codes for CASSPVEETQYF.

To note about this clone: Additional DNA sequences in this sample encode the identical CDR3. The V call is TRBV18, the J call TRBJ2-7; weak D call: TRBD1 (5 bases). V was trimmed by 6 bases and J by 3 bases, leaving 9 bases between them. This CDR3 is built from 12 residues. CDR1 and CDR2 from the germline V gene are KGHSH and LQKENI. CDR3 sequence: CASSPDSYEQYF. The CDR3 DNA is TGTGCCAGCTCCCCAGACAGCTACGAGCAGTACTTC.

The CDR3 loop reads CASRRVAGRDEQYF. In DNA form, the CDR3 reads TGTGCCAGTCGAAGGGTAGCCGGGCGGGACGAGCAGTACTTC. The chain is built from TRBV28 and TRBJ2-7; D might be TRBD2 (5 bases). CDR1 and CDR2 from the germline V gene are MDHEN and SYDVKM. The CDR3 has 14 amino acids. V lost 9 bases and J 5 bases, leaving 20 bases between the germline ends.

The CDR3 DNA reads as TGCGCCAGCAGCTTGGCCGGAGGGCCGAACACTGAAGCTTTCTTT. Its translation is CASSLAGGPNTEAFF. J is TRBJ1-1 and V is TRBV5-1; D not certain. This CDR3 has 15 amino acids. Trimming stripped 0 bases from V and 1 base from J, with 10 bases between. The germline V gene encodes CDR1 SGHRS and CDR2 YFSETQ.

V gene TRBV7-9 combines with J gene TRBJ2-1; 7 bases map to TRBD1. Germline V gene data show CDR1 as SEHNR and CDR2 as FQNEAQ (reference sequence). This CDR3 region has 15 residues. V trimming: 4 bases; J trimming: 5 bases; junction bases outside the gene matches: 8. CDR3 residues: CASSYMGTADNEQFF. The CDR3 nucleotides are TGTGCCAGCAGCTACATGGGGACAGCAGACAATGAGCAGTTCTTC.

This clone has a handful of counts. The CDR3 loop reads CAWSLDRVIRREQFF. CDR3 DNA sequence: TGTGCCTGGAGTCTGGACAGGGTCATTCGGCGTGAGCAGTTCTTC. The chain joins TRBV30 to TRBJ2-1, with TRBD1 identical over 8 bases. CDR1 is GTSNPN, CDR2 SVGIG, per germline (reference sequence). The CDR3 runs to 15 residues. The V gene end was trimmed by 2 bases and the J gene end by 9 bases; junction bases not matched to a gene: 12.

The V gene is TRBV5-4, the J gene TRBJ2-7; D is unresolved. V was shortened by 2 bases and J by 2 bases, with 11 bases between the two germline ends. The CDR3 has 14 amino acids. The germline CDR1 and CDR2 sequences are SGHNT and YYREEE (reference sequence). The CDR3 reads CASSFLGTPYEQYF. CDR3 in DNA: TGTGCCAGCAGCTTTCTGGGAACCCCCTACGAGCAGTACTTC.

The chain is built from TRBV5-1 and TRBJ2-3, with D tentatively TRBD2 (6 bases). Deletions cut 4 bases from V and 0 bases from J, with 18 bases between. Per germline, CDR1 SGHRS and CDR2 YFSETQ. The CDR3 runs to 17 residues. CDR3 protein: CASSLELAVPSTDTQYF. The CDR3 bases are TGCGCCAGCAGCCTTGAATTAGCGGTCCCTAGCACAGATACGCAGTATTTT.

The J gene is TRBJ1-2, the V gene TRBV28; D not resolved. CDR1 and CDR2 from the germline V gene are MDHEN and SYDVKM. The CDR3 has 14 amino acids. Trimming took off 5 bases at V and 4 bases at J, with 14 bases between the two ends. CDR3 sequence (DNA): TGTGCCAGCAGTCCCGCCATGGCACCCTATGGCTACACCTTC. Residues: CASSPAMAPYGYTF.

The V and J genes are TRBV27 and TRBJ2-3; 8 bases line up with TRBD2. The V segment lost 3 bases and the J segment 6 bases; nucleotides outside the gene matches: 11. The CDR3 sequence is 16 residues long. Germline V gene lookup returns CDR1 MNHEY and CDR2 SMNVEV (reference sequence). The DNA for the CDR3 is TGTGCCAGCAGTTTCCTATCTAGCGGGTATATGGATACGCAGTATTTT. Protein sequence: CASSFLSSGYMDTQYF.

The V gene is TRBV5-4, the J gene TRBJ2-5, with 14 nucleotides matching TRBD2. The germline gives CDR1 SGHNT, CDR2 YYREEE (reference sequence). The CDR3 is 16 residues long. Germline trimming cut 5 bases from V and 5 bases from J; bases unmatched to any gene: 8. This CDR3 is CASRPGTSGSLETQYF. CDR3 coding DNA: TGTGCCAGCAGACCCGGGACTAGCGGGAGTCTTGAGACCCAGTACTTC.

The rearrangement uses TRBV14 and TRBJ1-1; D is undetermined. Germline V gives CDR1 SGHDN, CDR2 FVKESK. The ends were cut back, 8 bases at V and 0 bases at J, with 10 bases in the middle. This CDR3 is built from 13 residues. The CDR3 sequence is CASAEYMNTEAFF. The CDR3 DNA is TGTGCCAGCGCGGAGTACATGAACACTGAAGCTTTCTTT.